These T cell receptor beta chains were read from a single sample in a study of identical twins. TCRdb re-derived calls from the 5' RACE reads in MiXCR, one entry per CDR3 protein. The sample consists of 200,000 to 250,000 distinct CDR3 sequences, roughly 12% of them appearing once. These data were also filed under a second study, of yellow fever vaccine responses in identical twins.

Sample: memory (CD45RO+) T cells sorted from blood. The receptors were gathered from a woman in her late teens or twenties in good health. Both conserved end residues are part of each CDR3. The D gene is left open where the match is weak. Clone sizes are given selectively: once, few, many, or a class where the clone is expanded.

v_call	clone_size	j_call	cdr3_length	d_call	cdr3_aa	cdr3_nt
TRBV6-5	few	TRBJ1-1	11	-	CASSYRAEAFF	TGTGCCAGCAGTTACCGCGCCGAAGCTTTCTTT
TRBV12-3/TRBV12-4	-	TRBJ2-3	16	TRBD1	CASSITQGSGTDTQYF	TGTGCCAGCAGTATCACACAGGGGAGCGGCACAGATACGCAGTATTTT
TRBV5-1	-	TRBJ2-7	16	-	CASSPGLGADTYEQYF	TGCGCCAGCAGCCCAGGCCTGGGGGCGGACACCTACGAGCAGTACTTC
TRBV3-1	many	TRBJ1-1	15	TRBD1	CASSPDRVRNTEAFF	TGTGCCAGCAGCCCGGACAGGGTCAGGAACACTGAAGCTTTCTTT
TRBV4-2	-	TRBJ2-7	17	TRBD2	CASSQDTPSGTLYEQYF	TGTGCCAGCAGCCAAGATACCCCTAGCGGAACCCTCTACGAGCAGTACTTC
TRBV20-1	few	TRBJ2-5	14	-	CSARLAGGEETQYF	TGCAGTGCCCGATTAGCCGGAGGGGAAGAGACCCAGTACTTC
TRBV11-3	few	TRBJ2-1	15	TRBD2	CASSLGLAGRNEQFF	TGTGCCAGCAGCCTTGGACTAGCGGGGCGCAATGAGCAGTTCTTC
TRBV20-1	few	TRBJ1-6	13	TRBD1	CSARGQGASPLHF	TGCAGTGCTAGGGGGCAGGGGGCTTCACCCCTCCACTTT
TRBV9	few	TRBJ2-3	18	TRBD2	CASSVENMGTSFTDTQYF	TGTGCCAGCAGCGTAGAGAACATGGGGACTAGCTTCACAGATACGCAGTATTTT
TRBV12-3/TRBV12-4	-	TRBJ2-7	14	TRBD2	CASSPDGGTYEQYF	TGTGCCAGCAGTCCCGACGGGGGGACCTACGAGCAGTACTTC
TRBV11-2	few	TRBJ2-3	18	TRBD2	CASSLRGGLAESTDTQYF	TGTGCCAGCAGCTTACGGGGGGGACTAGCGGAAAGCACAGATACGCAGTATTTT
TRBV27	few	TRBJ2-7	15	-	CASSLYSRLGYEQYF	TGTGCCAGCAGTTTATATAGCAGGCTAGGCTACGAGCAGTACTTC
TRBV7-2	few	TRBJ2-1	14	-	CASSLALSRSEQFF	TGTGCCAGCAGCTTAGCGCTGTCACGAAGTGAGCAGTTCTTC
TRBV29-1	-	TRBJ2-1	12	-	CSVEQGGDEQFF	TGCAGCGTTGAACAGGGGGGCGATGAGCAGTTCTTC
TRBV7-6	-	TRBJ2-2	14	TRBD1	CASRSTGFTGELFF	TGTGCCAGCAGGTCGACAGGGTTCACCGGGGAGCTGTTTTTT
TRBV30	many	TRBJ2-7	13	-	CALSGGGPYEQYF	TGTGCCTTATCCGGAGGGGGCCCCTACGAGCAGTACTTC
TRBV5-5	many	TRBJ2-3	14	-	CASSLGRARDTQYF	TGTGCCAGCAGCTTGGGCAGGGCTAGAGATACGCAGTATTTT
TRBV9	-	TRBJ2-5	15	TRBD1	CASSVTGAGQETQYF	TGTGCCAGCAGCGTAACAGGGGCAGGGCAAGAGACCCAGTACTTC
TRBV6-1	-	TRBJ2-1	16	-	CASSEGFRGGGGKQFF	TGTGCCAGCAGTGAAGGGTTTAGGGGTGGGGGCGGGAAGCAGTTCTTC
TRBV28	-	TRBJ2-1	16	-	CASSHGQGGGLNEQFF	TGTGCCAGCAGTCATGGTCAGGGGGGTGGGTTAAATGAGCAGTTCTTC
TRBV20-1	many	TRBJ1-1	13	-	CSARDRDFTEAFF	TGCAGTGCTAGAGATAGGGATTTCACTGAAGCTTTCTTT
TRBV28	-	TRBJ2-5	14	-	CASSLLGAQETQYF	TGTGCCAGCAGTTTATTGGGTGCCCAAGAGACCCAGTACTTC
TRBV20-1	-	TRBJ1-1	11	-	CSASLVEQAFF	TGCAGTGCTAGTCTAGTAGAACAAGCTTTCTTT
TRBV3-1	few	TRBJ2-7	12	-	CASSLQGREQYF	TGTGCCAGCAGCCTACAGGGTCGCGAGCAGTACTTC
TRBV4-3	few	TRBJ2-3	19	TRBD1	CASSQDPEIQGASTDTQYF	TGCGCCAGCAGCCAAGACCCTGAGATACAGGGGGCGAGCACAGATACGCAGTATTTT
TRBV27	many	TRBJ2-3	15	-	CASSASWRWADTQYF	TGTGCCAGCAGTGCTAGCTGGCGGTGGGCAGATACGCAGTATTTT
TRBV2	-	TRBJ2-7	14	-	CAGQQGDHSYEQYF	TGTGCCGGACAACAGGGAGATCACTCCTACGAGCAGTACTTC
TRBV12-3/TRBV12-4	many	TRBJ2-2	12	-	CASSLVVGELFF	TGTGCCAGCAGTTTAGTAGTCGGGGAGCTGTTTTTT
TRBV7-6	many	TRBJ1-3	15	TRBD1	CASSPGGGSGNTIYF	TGTGCCAGCAGTCCAGGGGGCGGTTCTGGAAACACCATATATTTT
TRBV20-1	-	TRBJ2-2	13	-	CSAPRPNTGELFF	TGCAGTGCTCCCCGGCCGAACACCGGGGAGCTGTTTTTT